This TCR beta chain was documented in a study of lymphopenia after photon versus proton radiotherapy. Produced via immunoSEQ multiplex PCR; TCRdb's table is partial and in-frame only. Of 45,000 to 65,000 clones in the sample, 83% were seen once. Study findings and constraints: Better survival with proton therapy was suggested as possible, not demonstrated. Oligoclonal CD8+ Temra expansion after nadir drove photon patients' diversity drop. Larger post-nadir TCR diversity loss correlated inversely with survival in deceased patients. Relative stability marked proton patients; photon patients lost diversity and naive cells.

The V end lost 4 bases, the J end lost 7 bases, and 11 bases lay between the germline ends. The germline V gene encodes CDR1 WSHSY and CDR2 SAAADI. This CDR3 contains 13 residues. Details on this clone: Its antigen remains unknown.

The sequences come from peripheral blood, collected from a patient treated with photon-based radiotherapy. This chain connects TRBV10-2 to TRBJ1-5, with D possibly TRBD1 on 5 matching bases. This TCR came from a man aged 50 to 60 with gastric cancer. In nucleotides, the CDR3 is TGCGCCAGCAGTGTGGCAGGGTACCAGCCCCAGCATTTT. This encodes CASSVAGYQPQHF.